The 8 T cell receptor beta chains in this list originate from one sample, sequenced in a study of T cells in Graves' hyperthyroidism and ophthalmopathy (dated by TCRdb to about 2019). The method behind the library was multiplex PCR. The reads were generated on an Illumina HiSeq 2000. TCR beta CDR3 regions were amplified from RNA transcripts. The TCR CDR3 was subjected to a first round of RT-PCR using the HTBI primer set and the Qiagen OneStep RT-PCR kit. TCRdb itself trimmed the public reads at Q25 with fastp, ran MiXCR and retained productive beta chains. Rows with a matching CDR3 protein are joined into one entry that keeps the most common DNA and genes. Present in this sample are about 640,000 distinct CDR3 sequences, more than 20% of which were seen just once. Jointly, the top ten make up under 35% of the sample. Sequencing used blood. The receptors come from a young man with Graves' ophthalmopathy.

Comment on this clonotype: At one end the junction does not follow the germline gene, possibly because of a read error. This chain joins TRBV7-9 and TRBJ2-1; 15 bases are shared with TRBD2. Germline-derived CDR1 and CDR2 are SEHNR and FQNEAQ (reference sequence). The CDR3 is made up of 16 amino acids. The CDR3 reads CAGSPGTSGRYGEQFF. The CDR3 DNA follows: TGTGCCGGCAGCCCCGGGACTAGCGGGAGGTATGGTGAGCAGTTCTTC.

The chain combines TRBV6-1 with TRBJ2-2; possibly TRBD1 for D (6 bases). Germline assignment: CDR1 MNHNS and CDR2 SASEGT. The length of the CDR3 is 16 residues. Trimming cost V 6 bases and J 4 bases, with 18 bases left between them. CDR3 protein: CASRSTAGVGTGELFF. Here the CDR3 DNA reads TGTGCCAGCAGGAGCACGGCAGGGGTGGGCACCGGGGAGCTGTTTTTT.

Only a few counts were recorded for this clonotype. This chain joins TRBV2 and TRBJ2-7; D is possibly TRBD1 (5 bases). Germline CDR1 SNHLY, CDR2 FYNNEI. The CDR3 runs to 11 residues. Trimming left V 8 bases short and J 4 bases short, with 9 bases between. The DNA for the CDR3 is TGTGCCAGCGGGGCAGAATACGAGCAGTACTTC. Translation gives CASGAEYEQYF.

This clonotype was counted many times. The rearrangement joins TRBV2 to TRBJ2-7; 11 bases match TRBD1. The V and J ends lost 1 base and 4 bases, in that order; junction bases with no gene match: 6. CDR1 and CDR2 from the germline V gene are SNHLY and FYNNEI. There are 16 residues in the CDR3. CDR3 protein: CASSEVGQGALYEQYF. Written as DNA, the CDR3 is TGTGCCAGCAGTGAAGTTGGACAGGGGGCTTTATACGAGCAGTACTTC.

This clonotype showed up just a few times. The rearrangement links TRBV6-2 or TRBV6-3 to TRBJ2-7, with TRBD2 matching 10 bases. The V segment lost 7 bases and the J segment 0 bases; nucleotides outside the gene matches: 3. Per germline, CDR1 MNHEY and CDR2 SVGEGT. CDR3 length equals 14 residues. The CDR3 spells CASTLAGASYEQYF. The CDR3 DNA is TGTGCCAGCACTCTAGCGGGAGCCTCCTACGAGCAGTACTTC.

In regard to this clonotype: Relative to the germline gene, one junction end is altered; a read error may explain this. The V call is TRBV9, the J call TRBJ2-2; unclear D gene. Germline V CDR1 and CDR2: SGDLS, YYNGEE. The CDR3 contains 14 residues. In nucleotides, the CDR3 is TGTGCTAGCAGCGTACGCAGAAACACCGGGGAGCTGTTTTTT. Its translation is CASSVRRNTGELFF. Full variable domain (missing parts from reference TRBV9 and TRBJ2-2): DSGVTQTPKHLITATGQRVTLRCSPRSGDLSVYWYQQSLDQGLQFLIQYYNGEERAKGNILERFSAQQFPDLHSELNLSSLELGDSALYFCASSVRRNTGELFFGEGSRLTVL.

The chain is built from TRBV4-1 and TRBJ2-1; D not resolved. Looked up from germline, CDR1 is MGHRA and CDR2 is YSYEKL. CDR3 length: 14 residues. Between the trimmed V and J ends, which lost 8 bases and 7 bases, there was a span of 18 bases. As DNA, the CDR3 is TGCGCCAGCTCAAAGTTGGCGTCCCCAAATGAGCAGTTCTTC. Its translation: CASSKLASPNEQFF.

In this sample, this clonotype turned up a few times. The chain recombines TRBV28 with TRBJ1-3, with a tentative D call TRBD1 (6 bases). The CDR3 has 12 amino acids. Germline V gene sequence: CDR1 MDHEN, CDR2 SYDVKM. V was pared by 7 bases and J by 2 bases, with 6 bases between. CDR3: CASNRAGNTIYF. The DNA of the CDR3 is TGTGCCAGCAACAGGGCTGGAAACACCATATATTTT.